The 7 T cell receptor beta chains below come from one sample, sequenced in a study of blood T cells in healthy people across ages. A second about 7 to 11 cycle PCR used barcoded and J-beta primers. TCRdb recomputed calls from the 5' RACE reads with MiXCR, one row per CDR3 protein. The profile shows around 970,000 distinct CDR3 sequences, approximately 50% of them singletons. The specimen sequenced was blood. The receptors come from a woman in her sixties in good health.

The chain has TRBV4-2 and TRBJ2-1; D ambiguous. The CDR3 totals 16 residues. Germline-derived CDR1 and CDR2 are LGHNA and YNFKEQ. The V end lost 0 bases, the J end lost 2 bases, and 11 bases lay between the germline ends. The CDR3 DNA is TGTGCCAGCAGCCAAGATCATCGGGTAACCTACAATGAGCAGTTCTTC. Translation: CASSQDHRVTYNEQFF.

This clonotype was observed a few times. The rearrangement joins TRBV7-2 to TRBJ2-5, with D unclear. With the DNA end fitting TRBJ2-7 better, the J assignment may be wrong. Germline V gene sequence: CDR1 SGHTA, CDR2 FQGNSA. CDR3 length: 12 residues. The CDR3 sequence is CASRPDTYEQYF. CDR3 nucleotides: TGTGCCAGTCGGCCAGATACCTACGAGCAGTACTTC.

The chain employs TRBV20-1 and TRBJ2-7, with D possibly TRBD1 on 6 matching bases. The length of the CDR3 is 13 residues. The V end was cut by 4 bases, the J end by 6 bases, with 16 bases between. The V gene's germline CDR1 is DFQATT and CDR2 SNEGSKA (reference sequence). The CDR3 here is CSATETGRSEQYF. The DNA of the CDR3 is TGCAGTGCTACCGAGACAGGCCGCTCCGAGCAGTACTTC.

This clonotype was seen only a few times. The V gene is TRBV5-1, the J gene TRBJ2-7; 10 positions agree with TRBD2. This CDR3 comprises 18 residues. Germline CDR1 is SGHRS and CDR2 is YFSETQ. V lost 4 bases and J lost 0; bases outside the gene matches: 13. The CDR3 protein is CASSAHSGLADSSYEQYF. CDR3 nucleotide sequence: TGCGCCAGCAGCGCGCATTCCGGACTAGCGGATAGCTCCTACGAGCAGTACTTC.

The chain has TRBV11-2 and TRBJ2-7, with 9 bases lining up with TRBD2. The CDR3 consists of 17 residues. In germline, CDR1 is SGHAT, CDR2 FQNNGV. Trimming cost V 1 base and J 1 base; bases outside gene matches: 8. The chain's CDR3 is CASSLVTALAGSYEQYF. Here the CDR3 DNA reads TGTGCCAGCAGCTTAGTTACGGCGCTAGCGGGATCCTACGAGCAGTACTTC.

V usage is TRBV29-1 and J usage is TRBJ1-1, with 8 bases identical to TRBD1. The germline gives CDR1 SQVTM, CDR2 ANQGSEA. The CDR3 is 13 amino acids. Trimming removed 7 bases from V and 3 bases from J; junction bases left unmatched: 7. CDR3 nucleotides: TGCAGCGGTACAGGGGGGCAGGACACTGAAGCTTTCTTT. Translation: CSGTGGQDTEAFF. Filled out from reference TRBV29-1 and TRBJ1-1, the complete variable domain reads SAVISQKPSRDICQRGTSLTIQCQVDSQVTMMFWYRQQPGQSLTLIATANQGSEATYESGFVIDKFPISRPNLTFSTLTVSNMSPEDSSIYLCSGTGGQDTEAFFGQGTRLTVV.

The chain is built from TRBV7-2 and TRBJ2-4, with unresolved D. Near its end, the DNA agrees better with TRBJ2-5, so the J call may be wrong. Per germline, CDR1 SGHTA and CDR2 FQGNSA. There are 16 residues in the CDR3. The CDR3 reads CASSWVPRMEKETQYF. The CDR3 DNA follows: TGTGCCAGCAGCTGGGTCCCGAGGATGGAAAAAGAGACCCAGTACTTC.